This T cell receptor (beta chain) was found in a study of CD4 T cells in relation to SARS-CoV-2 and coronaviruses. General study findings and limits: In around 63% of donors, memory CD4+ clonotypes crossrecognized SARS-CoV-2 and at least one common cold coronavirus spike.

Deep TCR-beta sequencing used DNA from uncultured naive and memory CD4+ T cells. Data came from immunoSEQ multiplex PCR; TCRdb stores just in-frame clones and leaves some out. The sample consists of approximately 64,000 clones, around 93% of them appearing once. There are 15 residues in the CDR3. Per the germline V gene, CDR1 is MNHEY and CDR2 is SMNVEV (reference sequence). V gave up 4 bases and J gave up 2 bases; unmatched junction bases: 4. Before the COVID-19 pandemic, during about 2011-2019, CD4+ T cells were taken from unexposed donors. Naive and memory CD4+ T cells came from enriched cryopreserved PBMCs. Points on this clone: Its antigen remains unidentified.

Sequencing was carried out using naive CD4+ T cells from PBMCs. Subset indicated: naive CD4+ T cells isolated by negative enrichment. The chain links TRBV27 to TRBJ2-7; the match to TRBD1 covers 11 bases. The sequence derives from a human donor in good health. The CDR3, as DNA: TGTGCCAGCAGTTCACCGGGACAGGGGGCCTACGAGCAGTACTTC. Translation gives CASSSPGQGAYEQYF.